This T cell receptor (beta chain) was captured by sequencing in a study of shared clonotypes between healthy human individuals. V was cut by 2 bases and J by 0 bases, with 7 bases left in between. The CDR3 consists of 14 residues. Per germline, CDR1 SGHTS and CDR2 YDEGEE. This clone appeared a single time. The antigen is not known. The split of CD4+ cells yielded CD45RA+ naive and CD45RA-negative memory subsets. Generated by immunoSEQ multiplex PCR, the TCRdb table keeps only in-frame clones and is missing some. This repertoire shows about 1.5 million clones, 95% to 99% found once; its top ten account for about 0.42%. Study-level results: Shared clonotypes: roughly 5% naive CD4, under 4% naive CD8, less than 2.5% memory CD4, 0.35% to 0.5% memory CD8. On the whole, naive subsets had larger estimated richness than memory subsets had. The sole specimen, blood, was sampled, and tissue repertoires likely differ.

This TCR came from a man aged 30 to 45 in good health. Input material: naive CD4+ T cells sorted from blood. The subset: CD45RA+ positively selected. The chain carries TRBV5-8 and TRBJ2-3; possibly TRBD1 or TRBD2 for D (5 bases each). This CDR3 reads CASSLGESTDTQYF. In DNA, the CDR3 is TGTGCCAGCAGCTTAGGGGAGAGCACAGATACGCAGTATTTT.